The T cell receptor (beta chain) under discussion was sequenced for a study of identical twins. From the 5' RACE reads, TCRdb called clonotypes with MiXCR, one entry per CDR3 protein. The top ten clones hold around 5% of a sample with approximately 220,000 distinct CDR3 sequences, approximately 6.8% of them seen once. This clonotype was counted only a few times. These data were also reused for a study on yellow fever vaccine responses in identical twins.

Specimen: CD8+ T cells sorted from blood. The sequence derives from a woman under 30 in good health.

The DNA for the CDR3 is TGCAGTGCTAGAGATCCCGGGCGGGAGGTGGTACACTCCTACGAGCAGTACTTC. Amino acid sequence: CSARDPGREVVHSYEQYF. This sequence joins TRBV20-1 and TRBJ2-7; 8 bases are a match to TRBD2. This CDR3 contains 18 residues. From germline, CDR1 is DFQATT and CDR2 SNEGSKA (reference sequence). Losses at the gene ends were 0 bases for V and 0 bases for J; bases not matched to a gene: 13.